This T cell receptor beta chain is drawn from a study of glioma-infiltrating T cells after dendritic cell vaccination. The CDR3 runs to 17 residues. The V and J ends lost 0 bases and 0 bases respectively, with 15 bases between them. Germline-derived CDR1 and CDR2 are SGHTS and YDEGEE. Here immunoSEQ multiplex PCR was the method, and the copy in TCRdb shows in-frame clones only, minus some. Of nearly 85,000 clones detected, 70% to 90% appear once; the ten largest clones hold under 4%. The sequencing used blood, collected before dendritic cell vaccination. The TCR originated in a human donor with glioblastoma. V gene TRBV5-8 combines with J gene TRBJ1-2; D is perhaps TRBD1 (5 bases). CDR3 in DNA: TGTGCCAGCAGCTTGGGGTGGCAGGGTTCGTCTAACTATGGCTACACCTTC. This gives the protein CASSLGWQGSSNYGYTF.